What follows describes a single T cell receptor (beta chain). Its antigen is unidentified. The germline V and J ends were trimmed by 5 bases and 5 bases, with 15 bases remaining between them. The length of the CDR3 is 14 residues. CDR1 and CDR2 (germline): SGHDN, FVKESK. Method: immunoSEQ multiplex PCR; TCRdb's copy keeps in-frame clones and lacks some. The sample records roughly 120,000 clones, around 94% being singletons. This specimen belongs to a study of graft-versus-host responses after intestinal transplantation. Study at large: Anti-thymocyte globulin induction, then tacrolimus and steroids for two to four years, went to all recipients. Notes on the study in general: The presence of high graft-versus-host to host-versus-graft clonal ratios in allografts characterized patients with graft-donor T cell macrochimerism.

The origin of this receptor is a human donor who was the organ donor for an intestinal transplant. The chain has TRBV14 and TRBJ2-5; TRBD2 is a possible D gene (6 bases). The sample was unstimulated CD8+ T cells sorted from spleen or lymph node cells, taken before transplant. CDR3 loop: CASSMPGAVETQYF. CDR3 DNA: TGTGCCAGCAGCATGCCGGGAGCAGTGGAGACCCAGTACTTC.